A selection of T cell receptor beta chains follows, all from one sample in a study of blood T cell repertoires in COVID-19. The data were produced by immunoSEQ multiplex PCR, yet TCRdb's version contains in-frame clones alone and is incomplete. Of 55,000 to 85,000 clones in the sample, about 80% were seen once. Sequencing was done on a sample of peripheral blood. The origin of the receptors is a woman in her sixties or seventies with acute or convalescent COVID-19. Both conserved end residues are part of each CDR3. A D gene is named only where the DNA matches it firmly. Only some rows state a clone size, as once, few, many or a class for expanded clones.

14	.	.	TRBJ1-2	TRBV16	TGTGCCAGCAGCCAATCGCGGGGGGACTATGGCTACACCTTC	CASSQSRGDYGYTF
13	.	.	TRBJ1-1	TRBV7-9	TGTGCCAGCACCCTGACTGATAACACTGAAGCTTTCTTT	CASTLTDNTEAFF
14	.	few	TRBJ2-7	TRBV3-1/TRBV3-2	TGTGCCAGCAGCCAAGACCCCAGCTCCTACGAGCAGTACTTC	CASSQDPSSYEQYF
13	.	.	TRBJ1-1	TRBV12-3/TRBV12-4	TGTGCCAGCATCGAACAGGAGAACACTGAAGCTTTCTTT	CASIEQENTEAFF
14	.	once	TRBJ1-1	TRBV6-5	TGTGCCAGCAGATTCAGGGACTTAGACACTGAAGCTTTCTTT	CASRFRDLDTEAFF
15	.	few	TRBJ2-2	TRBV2	TGTGCCAGCAGTGTGGAGCGGACGAACACCGGGGAGCTGTTTTTT	CASSVERTNTGELFF
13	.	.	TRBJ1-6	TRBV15	TGTGCCACCAGCAGTTCTGATAATTCACCCCTCCACTTT	CATSSSDNSPLHF
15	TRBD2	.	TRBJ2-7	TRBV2	TGTGCCAGCAGCCAAACCGGGACTAGCGTCCACGAGCAGTACTTC	CASSQTGTSVHEQYF
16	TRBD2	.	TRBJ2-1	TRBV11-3	TGTGCCAGCAGCTCGAAAGCGGGAGGCGTCAAAAATGAGCAGTTCTTC	CASSSKAGGVKNEQFF
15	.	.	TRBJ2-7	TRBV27	TGTGCCAGCAGTTTCTTGCAGGGAAGCTCCTACGAGCAGTACTTC	CASSFLQGSSYEQYF
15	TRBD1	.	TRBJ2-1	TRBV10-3	TGTGCCATCAGCCCGGGACAGGGGGCCGACAATGAGCAGTTCTTC	CAISPGQGADNEQFF
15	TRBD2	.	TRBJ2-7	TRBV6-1	TGTGCCAGCAGTGATTCCGGGACTATCCTTTACGAGCAGTACTTC	CASSDSGTILYEQYF
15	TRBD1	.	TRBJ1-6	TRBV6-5	TGTGCCAGCACTCAGTCCGGGACAGTAAATTCACCCCTCCACTTT	CASTQSGTVNSPLHF
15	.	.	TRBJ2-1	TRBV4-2	TGTGCCAGCAGCCACCTCACGAACCCCACTAATGAGCAGTTCTTC	CASSHLTNPTNEQFF
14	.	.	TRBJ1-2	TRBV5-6	TGTGCCAGCAGCTTGTATCGGAGGGGCTATGGCTACACCTTC	CASSLYRRGYGYTF
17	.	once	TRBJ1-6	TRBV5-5	TGTGCCAGCAGCTTGGCCTCTGGCGGGTCCTATAATTCACCCCTCCACTTT	CASSLASGGSYNSPLHF
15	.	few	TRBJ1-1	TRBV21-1	TGTGCCAGCAGCAAAGCGAGGGAGGGGAGGACTGAAGCTTTCTTT	CASSKAREGRTEAFF
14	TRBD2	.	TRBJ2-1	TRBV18	TGTGCCAGCTCACCACCGGCCGGGGGGAATGAGCAGTTCTTC	CASSPPAGGNEQFF
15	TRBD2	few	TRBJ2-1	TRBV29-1	TGCAGCGCTGTATATAGCGGGAGTCAATACAATGAGCAGTTCTTC	CSAVYSGSQYNEQFF
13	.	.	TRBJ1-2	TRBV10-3	TGTGCCATCAGTGAGGGCCAGGAGGAAGGCTACACCTTC	CAISEGQEEGYTF
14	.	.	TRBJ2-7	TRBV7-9	TGTGCCAGCAGCGAGGGATACGGGACCTACGAGCAGTACTTC	CASSEGYGTYEQYF
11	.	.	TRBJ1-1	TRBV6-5	TGTGCCGTCCTGAGGAACACTGAAGCTTTCTTT	CAVLRNTEAFF
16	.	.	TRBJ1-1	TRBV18	TGTGCCAGCTCACCAATACCGGACACTCGGTCGGCTGAAGCTTTCTTT	CASSPIPDTRSAEAFF
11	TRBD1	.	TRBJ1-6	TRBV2	TGTGCCAGCACCAGGGGGACACCCCTCCACTTT	CASTRGTPLHF
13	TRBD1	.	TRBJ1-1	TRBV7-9	TGTGCCAGCAGCTTTGGGACAGGGGTTGAGGCTTTCTTT	CASSFGTGVEAFF
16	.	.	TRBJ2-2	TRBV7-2	TGTGCCAGCAGCTTAGATGTGAGGGCATCAGGCGGGGAGCTGTTTTTT	CASSLDVRASGGELFF
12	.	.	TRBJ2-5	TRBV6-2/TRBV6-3	TGTGCCAGCAGTTACTCTTCTGAGACCCAGTACTTC	CASSYSSETQYF
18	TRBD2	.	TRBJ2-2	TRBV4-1	TGCGCCAGCAGCCAAGTTGCTAGCGGGGAAATGGACACCGGGGAGCTGTTTTTT	CASSQVASGEMDTGELFF
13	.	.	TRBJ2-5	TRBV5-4	TGTGCCAGCAGCTGGAGGGGGCTAGAGACCCAGTACTTC	CASSWRGLETQYF
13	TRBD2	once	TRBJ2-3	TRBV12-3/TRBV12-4	TGTGCCAGCAGTTTTCTAGCGGGAGATACGCAGTATTTT	CASSFLAGDTQYF
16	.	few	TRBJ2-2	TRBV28	TGTGCCAGCAGACCCCACCGGGGGAGGAACACCGGGGAGCTGTTTTTT	CASRPHRGRNTGELFF
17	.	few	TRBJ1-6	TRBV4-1	TGCGCCAGCAGCCAAGACGAAAGCTACTCCTATAATTCACCCCTCCACTTT	CASSQDESYSYNSPLHF
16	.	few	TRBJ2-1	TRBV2	TGTGCCAGCAGCTCTAGACTAGGCGACTCCTACAATGAGCAGTTCTTC	CASSSRLGDSYNEQFF
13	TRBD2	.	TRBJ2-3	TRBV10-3	TGTGCCATCTCTAGCGGAATGACAGATACGCAGTATTTT	CAISSGMTDTQYF